What follows are 26 T cell receptor beta chains derived from one specimen sequenced in a study of Graves' ophthalmopathy and Graves' hyperthyroidism. TCR beta CDR3 amplification used RNA transcripts. First-round RT-PCR relied on HTBI primers, and a second-round multiplex PCR came next. TCRdb called the multiplex PCR reads again in MiXCR, with one record for every CDR3 protein. Of more than 150,000 distinct CDR3 sequences in the sample, over 35% were seen once. The sequencing input was peripheral blood. These receptors came from a woman aged 40 to 50 with Graves' ophthalmopathy.

This clonotype was detected many times. The chain couples TRBV28 to TRBJ2-2; the D gene is possibly TRBD2 (6 bases). The CDR3 has 11 amino acids. The ends were cut back, 6 bases at V and 7 bases at J, with 6 bases in the middle. CDR1 and CDR2 from the germline V gene are MDHEN and SYDVKM. This CDR3 is CASRTSGELFF. The CDR3 DNA sequence: TGTGCCAGCAGGACTAGCGGGGAGCTGTTTTTT.

Ten or more counts support this clonotype. Mismatch with germline at one junction end may stem from a read error. The chain joins TRBV6-1 to TRBJ1-2; no firm D call. The germline CDR1 and CDR2 sequences are MNHNS and SASEGT. There are 13 residues in the CDR3. The CDR3 DNA sequence: TGTGCCAGCAGTCCCTCCCCAGACTATGGCCACACCTTC. Translating gives CASSPSPDYGHTF.

This chain connects TRBV12-5 to TRBJ1-1; D remains ambiguous. The CDR3 length is 14 residues. Germline V gives CDR1 LGHNT, CDR2 FRNRAP. Trimming took off 1 base at V and 3 bases at J, with 9 bases between the two ends. The CDR3 protein is CASGLDRRYTEAFF. The CDR3 DNA sequence: TGTGCTAGTGGTTTGGACAGAAGATACACTGAAGCTTTCTTT.

This clonotype was found many times. The chain uses TRBV3-1 and TRBJ2-7; D remains unclear. The CDR3 contains 13 residues. V lost 1 base and J 3 bases, leaving 7 bases between the germline ends. CDR1 and CDR2 from the germline V gene are LGHDT and YNNKEL (reference sequence). The CDR3 DNA reads TGTGCCAGCAGCCAAGCAGTCTTCTACGAGCAGTACTTC. Amino acids: CASSQAVFYEQYF.

The chain has TRBV12-3 or TRBV12-4 and TRBJ1-1; D remains ambiguous. This CDR3 region has 13 residues. The ends were cut back, 6 bases at V and 6 bases at J, with 14 bases in the middle. CDR3 in amino acids: CASSWGSYAEAFF. Here the CDR3 DNA reads TGTGCCAGCAGCTGGGGATCGTACGCTGAAGCTTTCTTT.

This clonotype was recorded at least ten times. The chain has TRBV3-1 and TRBJ1-1; TRBD1 might be the D (5 bases). The CDR3 is made up of 14 amino acids. Looked up from germline, CDR1 is LGHDT and CDR2 is YNNKEL (reference sequence). V gave up 2 bases and J gave up 1 base, with 8 bases separating them. The DNA for the CDR3 is TGTGCCAGCAGCCAAAGGGGATCGAACACTGAAGCTTTCTTT. It is translated as CASSQRGSNTEAFF.

This sequence joins TRBV6-2 or TRBV6-3 and TRBJ1-2, with a tentative D call TRBD1 (5 bases). This CDR3 is 14 amino acids long. Trimming took 2 bases from V and 4 from J, leaving 11 bases between them. The germline V gene encodes CDR1 MNHEY and CDR2 SVGEGT. The CDR3 region is CASSYGGWSYGYTF. CDR3 DNA sequence: TGTGCCAGCAGTTACGGGGGATGGAGCTATGGCTACACCTTC.

The CDR3 protein is CASSYSIMREAYEQYF. The CDR3 coding sequence is TGTGCCAGCAGTTACTCGATCATGCGGGAGGCCTACGAGCAGTACTTC. This chain links TRBV6-2 or TRBV6-3 with TRBJ2-7, with 8 bases identical to TRBD2. Trimming cost V 0 bases and J 2 bases; bases outside gene matches: 6. CDR3 length equals 16 residues. Germline assignment: CDR1 MNHEY and CDR2 SVGEGT.

There are many counts of this clonotype. J is TRBJ1-6 and V is TRBV28; D not certain. Germline CDR1 MDHEN, CDR2 SYDVKM. This CDR3 contains 13 residues. V gave up 7 bases and J gave up 14 bases, with 18 bases separating them. Here the CDR3 DNA reads TGTGCCAGCACCCTTCCCCAGGATAGGGCCCTCCACTTT. Its protein is CASTLPQDRALHF.

The table lists this clonotype with many counts. The V gene is TRBV4-1, the J gene TRBJ1-2, with TRBD1 as a possible D gene (5 bases). Germline values: CDR1 MGHRA, CDR2 YSYEKL. The CDR3 spans 15 residues. Trimming left V 0 bases short and J 7 bases short, with 15 bases between. The CDR3 sequence is CASSQEGSGLAGYTF. As DNA, the CDR3 is TGCGCCAGCAGCCAAGAAGGATCAGGGTTAGCTGGCTACACCTTC.

At least ten counts were recorded for this clonotype. This rearrangement joins TRBV4-3 to TRBJ1-2; TRBD1 might be the D (5 bases). Trimming took 1 base from V and 8 from J, leaving 17 bases between them. The CDR3 spans 15 residues. From germline, CDR1 is LGHNA and CDR2 YSLEER. The CDR3 region has the DNA TGCGCCAGCAGCCAAGGTTTAGAGGGGTGGGAAGGCTACACCTTC. Its translation: CASSQGLEGWEGYTF.

This clonotype was seen repeatedly, ten times or more. The V call is TRBV20-1, the J call TRBJ1-2; 8 bases map to TRBD1. Unmatched junction bases numbered 7, after V lost 2 bases and J lost 5 bases. Germline assignment: CDR1 DFQATT and CDR2 SNEGSKA (reference sequence). The CDR3 spans 14 residues. Here the CDR3 DNA reads TGCAGTGCTAGAACGGACAGGGAGGGATATGGCTACACCTTC. This encodes CSARTDREGYGYTF.

This chain uses TRBV30 with TRBJ2-2; D assignment may be TRBD1 or TRBD2 (5 bases each). V was shortened by 1 base and J by 6 bases, with 6 bases between the two germline ends. The CDR3 is 12 amino acids. Germline V lookup: CDR1 GTSNPN, CDR2 SVGIG (reference sequence). The CDR3 sequence is CAWSGDPGELFF. The DNA for the CDR3 is TGTGCCTGGAGTGGGGACCCCGGGGAGCTGTTTTTT.

This clonotype was counted many times. It may be a read error: a sequence one base away is much more abundant. The chain couples TRBV3-1 to TRBJ2-7; TRBD1 or TRBD2 may be the D gene (5 bases each). Germline CDR1 reads LGHDT; CDR2 reads YNNKEL (reference sequence). The length of the CDR3 is 13 residues. This chain's CDR3 is CASTGTDTYEQCF. In nucleotides, the CDR3 is TGTGCCAGCACCGGGACGGATACCTACGAGCAGTGCTTC.

This clonotype has a single count. V gene TRBV20-1 combines with J gene TRBJ2-7; 11 bases align to TRBD1. CDR1 and CDR2 (germline): DFQATT, SNEGSKA (reference sequence). CDR3 size: 15 residues. The junction had 8 bases not matched to a gene; V was cut back by 0 bases and J by 7 bases. Here the CDR3 reads CSAREIGQGAGEQYF. CDR3 in DNA: TGCAGTGCTAGAGAGATAGGACAGGGGGCAGGGGAGCAGTACTTC.

This clonotype was counted once. The chain employs TRBV6-5 and TRBJ1-6; D remains ambiguous. The CDR3 has 13 residues. Trimming removed 6 bases from V and 8 bases from J, with 11 bases in between. Germline CDR1 and CDR2: MNHEY and SVGAGI. This chain's CDR3 is CASRYHLDSPLHF. Written as DNA, the CDR3 is TGTGCCAGCAGATACCACCTAGATTCACCCCTCCACTTT.

Many counts were recorded for this clonotype. V and J are TRBV6-1 and TRBJ2-4; the D gene is possibly TRBD1 (5 bases). V lost 8 bases and J lost 2, with 19 bases in between. This CDR3 contains 16 residues. Germline assignment: CDR1 MNHNS and CDR2 SASEGT. The CDR3 DNA reads as TGTGCCAGCGGATCGGCGACAGTGCATACCAAAAACATTCAGTACTTC. Its translation is CASGSATVHTKNIQYF.

The table lists this clonotype with many counts. The chain links TRBV6-2 or TRBV6-3 to TRBJ1-1, with D unclear. This CDR3 contains 15 residues. Germline CDR1 and CDR2: MNHEY and SVGEGT. V lost 2 bases, J lost 10 bases, and 20 bases lay in between. The CDR3 sequence is CASSYPGPGGLGAFF. CDR3 DNA sequence: TGTGCCAGCAGTTACCCTGGCCCGGGAGGTCTGGGAGCTTTCTTT.

The chain combines TRBV28 with TRBJ1-6, with D perhaps TRBD1 (5 bases). Trimming stripped 3 bases from V and 9 bases from J, with 12 bases between. Germline CDR1 and CDR2: MDHEN and SYDVKM. The CDR3 contains 14 residues. The CDR3 DNA reads TGTGCCAGCAGTTTCGAGGGTAGGGGTTCACCCCTCCACTTT. As protein: CASSFEGRGSPLHF.

This chain connects TRBV6-1 to TRBJ2-5; D unclear. The assigned J gene may be wrong: the sequence end matches TRBJ2-7 better. The CDR3 loop spans 13 amino acids. Germline CDR1 MNHNS, CDR2 SASEGT. The CDR3 coding sequence is TGTGCCAGCAGGAAGGCCAGCTCCTACGAGCAGTACTTC. Protein product: CASRKASSYEQYF.

At least ten counts were recorded for this clonotype. This rearrangement joins TRBV6-2 or TRBV6-3 to TRBJ2-2; D gene unclear. Germline lookup yields CDR1 MNHEY and CDR2 SVGEGT. V was shortened by 8 bases and J by 1 base, with 8 bases between the two germline ends. The CDR3 sequence is 13 residues long. The CDR3 here is CASEDGNTGELFF. The CDR3 DNA reads TGTGCCAGCGAAGACGGGAACACCGGGGAGCTGTTTTTT.

The chain couples TRBV6-1 to TRBJ2-7; 7 bases fit TRBD1. V gave up 4 bases and J gave up 0 bases; unmatched junction bases: 6. CDR3 size: 15 residues. Per germline, CDR1 MNHNS and CDR2 SASEGT. In nucleotides, the CDR3 is TGTGCCAGCAGTGTAGGGGGCTTTAGCTCCTACGAGCAGTACTTC. Amino acids: CASSVGGFSSYEQYF.

The chain joins TRBV20-1 to TRBJ2-7; tentatively, D is TRBD1 or TRBD2 (5 bases each). Germline CDR1 DFQATT, CDR2 SNEGSKA (reference sequence). The CDR3 covers 12 residues. Deletions cut 0 bases from V and 7 bases from J, with 10 bases between. CDR3 amino acids: CSARDGAREQYF. The CDR3 region has the DNA TGCAGTGCTAGAGACGGGGCTCGTGAGCAGTACTTC.

This clonotype was detected ten times or more. The CDR3 sequence: CASSLGLQGSYEQYF. The CDR3 DNA follows: TGTGCCAGCAGCTTGGGTCTGCAGGGGTCCTACGAGCAGTACTTC. This sequence joins TRBV5-5 and TRBJ2-7; a weak D match, TRBD1 (6 bases). The germline gives CDR1 SGHKS, CDR2 YYEKEE (reference sequence). This CDR3 comprises 15 residues. Trimming cost V 0 bases and J 1 base, with 11 bases left between them.

This clonotype was seen ten or more times. The rearrangement joins TRBV6-1 to TRBJ2-7; tentatively, D is TRBD1 (6 bases). In germline, CDR1 is MNHNS, CDR2 SASEGT. V dropped 5 bases and J dropped 1 base, with 18 bases sitting between them. This CDR3 region has 16 residues. The chain's CDR3 is CASSPSFGTLSYEQYF. The CDR3 DNA is TGTGCCAGCAGTCCATCGTTCGGGACACTTTCCTACGAGCAGTACTTC.

The V call is TRBV12-3 or TRBV12-4, the J call TRBJ1-1, with D hard to call. This CDR3 contains 12 residues. V lost 3 bases and J 5 bases, leaving 7 bases between the germline ends. CDR3 sequence reads: CASSLRRTEAFF. CDR3 DNA: TGTGCCAGCAGTTTGCGACGGACTGAAGCTTTCTTT.